What follows describes a single TCR beta chain. Antigen specificity is unknown. The source of the sample is a study of vaccination and CD4 T cells after COVID-19. Study as a whole: According to the study, participants were given two doses of BNT162b2 or mRNA-1273 vaccine. SARS-CoV-2, HCoV-NL63, HCoV-OC43 and HCoV-229E supplied the overlapping spike peptides used to stimulate cells.

With the Oncomine TCR Beta short-read assay, DNA from cultured CD4+ T cells was sequenced. TCRdb re-analysed the PCR reads in MiXCR, keeping a single row per CDR3 protein. The top ten hold around 6.5% of the sample, which has roughly 15,000 distinct CDR3 sequences, about 60% seen once. The study, taken as a whole, reports: Clonotypes reactive to SARS-CoV-2 had a median that went up from approximately 21 to 38, but not significantly.

The treatment: approximately 11-day PBMC culture with coronavirus spike peptide pools or control peptides (ViraFEST assay). V trimming: 4 bases; J trimming: 8 bases; junction bases outside the gene matches: 5. Germline V gives CDR1 MGHDK, CDR2 SYGVNS. The CDR3 is 13 residues long. Sequencing was performed on CD4+ T cells from blood, cultured in vitro. The sequence derives from a human donor who had recovered from COVID-19. The chain links TRBV25-1 to TRBJ1-2, with 9 bases aligning to TRBD1. The CDR3 bases are TGTGCCAGCAGTGTGGGACAGGGAGGGGGCTACACCTTC. Its protein product is CASSVGQGGGYTF.